The 8 T cell receptor beta chains given below trace back to one sample, sequenced in a study of chemoradiotherapy in HPV16-positive cancers. Only in-frame clones appear in the TCRdb table, and some are missing; sequencing was by immunoSEQ multiplex PCR. The data contain under 15,000 clones, roughly four fifths of them singletons. This sample was gathered from a patient who underwent chemoradiotherapy. The receptors were sampled from a human donor with HPV-associated anogenital cancer.

This sequence joins TRBV4-3 and TRBJ1-1; 7 nucleotides match TRBD1. This CDR3 region has 13 residues. Germline CDR1 reads LGHNA; CDR2 reads YSLEER. V dropped 5 bases and J dropped 4; count of bases not matched to a gene: 4. The CDR3 sequence: CASSTNRGTEAFF. The CDR3 DNA sequence: TGCGCCAGCAGCACTAACAGGGGCACTGAAGCTTTCTTT.

This sequence joins TRBV19 and TRBJ2-5; D not resolved. The germline gives CDR1 LNHDA, CDR2 SQIVND (reference sequence). The length of the CDR3 is 13 residues. V gave up 3 bases and J gave up 5 bases, with 10 bases separating them. DNA for the CDR3: TGTGCCAGTAGTATCCAAGGGTGGGAGACCCAGTACTTC. Protein product: CASSIQGWETQYF.

The rearrangement uses TRBV2 and TRBJ2-5; possible D gene TRBD1, 6 bases. CDR1 is SNHLY and CDR2 is FYNNEI in the germline V gene. The CDR3 sequence is 13 residues long. V lost 6 bases to trimming and J lost 7 bases, with 15 bases between them. CDR3 loop: CASSGQILGTQYF. DNA for the CDR3: TGTGCCAGCAGCGGACAGATTCTGGGGACCCAGTACTTC.

The genes are TRBV5-8 and TRBJ1-2; D not certain. Germline loops: CDR1 SGHTS, CDR2 YDEGEE. There are 13 residues in the CDR3. The ends were cut back, 5 bases at V and 1 base at J, with 9 bases in the middle. CDR3 sequence reads: CASRLGFNYGYTF. Written as DNA, the CDR3 is TGTGCCAGCAGGCTGGGATTTAACTATGGCTACACCTTC.

The chain is built from TRBV11-2 and TRBJ2-7; maybe TRBD1 (6 bases). Germline V CDR1 and CDR2: SGHAT, FQNNGV. The CDR3 has 17 residues. The germline V and J ends were trimmed by 4 bases and 4 bases, with 23 bases remaining between them. CDR3 sequence reads: CASSSYGGRRLNYEQYF. CDR3 DNA: TGTGCCAGCAGCTCGTATGGGGGCCGACGACTCAATTACGAGCAGTACTTC.

The rearrangement joins TRBV29-1 to TRBJ2-5; the match to TRBD1 covers 7 bases. V dropped 7 bases and J dropped 4; count of bases not matched to a gene: 9. Germline values: CDR1 SQVTM, CDR2 ANQGSEA. This CDR3 is built from 13 residues. CDR3: CSAATGNRETQYF. The CDR3 DNA reads TGCAGCGCCGCGACAGGGAATCGAGAGACCCAGTACTTC.

This chain links TRBV5-1 with TRBJ2-5, with D perhaps assigned TRBD1 or TRBD2 (6 bases each). This CDR3 has 15 amino acids. V lost 0 bases to trimming and J lost 4 bases, with 13 bases between them. Germline V CDR1 and CDR2: SGHRS, YFSETQ. The CDR3, as DNA: TGCGCCAGCAGCTTGGGGGGGGCCATGGGAGAGACCCAGTACTTC. Residues: CASSLGGAMGETQYF.

The CDR3 coding sequence is TGCGCCAGCAGCTTACAGGGAAGTGCCTATAATTCACCCCTCCACTTT. It codes for CASSLQGSAYNSPLHF. V and J are TRBV5-1 and TRBJ1-6, with a tentative D call TRBD1 (6 bases). The germline V gene encodes CDR1 SGHRS and CDR2 YFSETQ. The CDR3 runs 16 residues. V was pared by 2 bases and J by 2 bases, with 11 bases between.